This T cell receptor beta chain derives from a study of T cells after yellow fever vaccination. In the study overall: The SMART-Seq v4 Ultra Low Input method served to prepare the low-cell-number fractions. General study points: High-abundance clonotypes from the bulk population could contaminate FACS-sorted repertoires. The secondary response was weaker, and its peak arrived faster, on day 5 versus 15.

TCRdb passed the 5' RACE reads through MiXCR, listing each CDR3 protein once. Of about 320,000 distinct CDR3 sequences listed, roughly 7% were seen once; the top ten hold 15% to 20%. This clonotype was counted many times. The antigen remains unidentified. Germline V CDR1 and CDR2: LGHDT, YNNKEL (reference sequence). The CDR3 sequence is 13 residues long. The V and J ends lost 1 base and 5 bases respectively, with 8 bases between them. The TCR was taken from a man between 18 and 29 years old who received the YFV17D yellow fever vaccine. The specimen was PBMCs, collected around 45 days after the first yellow fever vaccination. The genes are TRBV3-1 and TRBJ1-1; TRBD1 might be the D (5 bases). DNA for the CDR3: TGTGCCAGCAGCCAAGGCCGGGGGACTGAAGCTTTCTTT. This sequence encodes CASSQGRGTEAFF.